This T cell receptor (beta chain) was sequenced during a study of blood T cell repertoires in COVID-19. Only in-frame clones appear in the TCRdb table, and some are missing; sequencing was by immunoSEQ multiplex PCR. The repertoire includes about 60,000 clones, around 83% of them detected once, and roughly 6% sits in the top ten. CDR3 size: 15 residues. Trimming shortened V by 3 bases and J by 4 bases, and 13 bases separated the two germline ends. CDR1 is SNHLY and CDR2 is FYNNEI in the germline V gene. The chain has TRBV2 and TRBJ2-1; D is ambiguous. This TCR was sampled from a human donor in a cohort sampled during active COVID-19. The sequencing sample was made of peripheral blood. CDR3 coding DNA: TGTGCCAGCAGTGAGTCCGGAGTCAGTTACAATGAGCAGTTCTTC. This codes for CASSESGVSYNEQFF. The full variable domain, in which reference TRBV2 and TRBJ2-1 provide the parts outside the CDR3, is EPEVTQTPSHQVTQMGQEVILRCVPISNHLYFYWYRQILGQKVEFLVSFYNNEISEKSEIFDDQFSVERPDGSNFTLKIRSTKLEDSAMYFCASSESGVSYNEQFFGPGTRLTVL.